A single sample gave rise to the 11 T cell receptor beta chains below, sequenced in a study of blood T cell repertoires in COVID-19. Sequencing was performed with immunoSEQ multiplex PCR; in TCRdb, only in-frame clones are kept and a portion is missing. Of about 340,000 clones listed, around 80% are singletons. The sample taken for sequencing was peripheral blood. Receptor source: a man aged 25-45 years with active or convalescent COVID-19.

This clone was recorded only once. The CDR3 bases are TGTGCCAGCAGCCTAAACCTTAACAGGGGAGTCTATAATTCACCCCTCCACTTT. It codes for CASSLNLNRGVYNSPLHF. This rearrangement joins TRBV7-2 to TRBJ1-6; the match to TRBD1 covers 7 bases. This CDR3 contains 18 residues. V was pared by 5 bases and J by 3 bases, with 13 bases of the junction left unmatched. Germline V gives CDR1 SGHTA, CDR2 FQGNSA.

The chain is built from TRBV6-5 and TRBJ2-7, with TRBD1 identical over 9 bases. This CDR3 has 14 amino acids. After removal of 6 bases from V and 5 bases from J, the junction contained 8 bases not matched to a gene. The V gene's germline CDR1 is MNHEY and CDR2 SVGAGI. CDR3 sequence (DNA): TGTGCCAGCAGCCCCGGGACAGGGCTGCACGAGCAGTACTTC. Its protein is CASSPGTGLHEQYF.

The genes are TRBV19 and TRBJ1-2, with 7 bases that match TRBD1. Per the germline V gene, CDR1 is LNHDA and CDR2 is SQIVND (reference sequence). The CDR3 extends over 15 amino acids. V was clipped by 5 bases and J by 4 bases; unmatched bases: 10. CDR3 sequence: CASSSWDRPPYGYTF. As DNA, the CDR3 is TGTGCCAGTAGTTCATGGGACAGACCACCCTATGGCTACACCTTC.

This clone was counted once. The rearrangement uses TRBV27 and TRBJ1-2; D not certain. Trimming cost V 3 bases and J 4 bases, with 12 bases left between them. CDR3 size: 14 residues. Germline V CDR1 and CDR2: MNHEY, SMNVEV (reference sequence). CDR3: CASSLSRAGYGYTF. CDR3 in DNA: TGTGCCAGCAGTTTGTCGCGGGCTGGCTATGGCTACACCTTC.

J is TRBJ2-5 and V is TRBV11-2, with 7 positions matching TRBD1. The CDR3 runs 13 residues. V dropped 4 bases and J dropped 7; count of bases not matched to a gene: 6. Germline V lookup: CDR1 SGHAT, CDR2 FQNNGV. The CDR3 nucleotides are TGTGCCAGCAGCTCGGGACAGCAATCGACCCAGTACTTC. It specifies CASSSGQQSTQYF. The full variable domain, its missing parts supplied by reference TRBV11-2 and TRBJ2-5, is EAGVAQSPRYKIIEKRQSVAFWCNPISGHATLYWYQQILGQGPKLLIQFQNNGVVDDSQLPKDRFSAERLKGVDSTLKIQPAKLEDSAVYLCASSSGQQSTQYFGPGTRLLVL.

V gene TRBV18 combines with J gene TRBJ1-4, with 7 bases that match TRBD1. The V gene end was trimmed by 2 bases and the J gene end by 8 bases; junction bases not matched to a gene: 8. The CDR3 loop spans 15 amino acids. Germline assignment: CDR1 KGHSH and CDR2 LQKENI. In nucleotides, the CDR3 is TGTGCCAGCTCACCAACGAGGACAGGAGGCGAAAAACTGTTTTTT. Translated: CASSPTRTGGEKLFF.

This clone was seen only a few times. The J gene is TRBJ2-1, the V gene TRBV29-1, with D perhaps matching TRBD2 (6 bases). CDR1 and CDR2 from the germline V gene are SQVTM and ANQGSEA. V gave up 8 bases and J gave up 0 bases, with 11 bases separating them. This CDR3 is 13 amino acids long. In DNA, the CDR3 is TGCAGCTCGGCGGGGAGCTCCTACAATGAGCAGTTCTTC. It translates to CSSAGSSYNEQFF.

This chain connects TRBV6-5 to TRBJ1-1; D is unresolved. Germline V gene sequence: CDR1 MNHEY, CDR2 SVGAGI. This CDR3 is built from 14 residues. Trimming removed 2 bases from V and 4 bases from J, with 11 bases in between. CDR3 sequence: CASSYGIRSTEAFF. The CDR3 DNA sequence: TGTGCCAGCAGTTACGGCATTCGATCCACTGAAGCTTTCTTT.

The chain has TRBV27 and TRBJ1-2, with D tentatively TRBD1 (5 bases). There are 13 residues in the CDR3. In germline, CDR1 is MNHEY, CDR2 SMNVEV (reference sequence). The ends were cut back, 11 bases at V and 3 bases at J, with 16 bases in the middle. This CDR3 is CAASRDADYGYTF. As DNA, the CDR3 is TGTGCCGCATCGCGGGACGCAGACTATGGCTACACCTTC.

This chain uses TRBV2 with TRBJ1-4; D is undetermined. CDR3 length: 13 residues. Trimming pared 2 bases from V and 4 bases from J, leaving 5 bases between. Germline-derived CDR1 and CDR2 are SNHLY and FYNNEI. The CDR3 reads CASSESLNEKLFF. The CDR3 DNA follows: TGTGCCAGCAGTGAATCCCTTAATGAAAAACTGTTTTTT.

The chain carries TRBV18 and TRBJ1-1; 7 bases align to TRBD1. After removal of 6 bases from V and 0 bases from J, the junction contained 4 bases not matched to a gene. In germline, CDR1 is KGHSH, CDR2 LQKENI. The CDR3 is 14 amino acids. The CDR3 region is CASSLDRVNTEAFF. In DNA, the CDR3 is TGTGCCAGCTCCCTTGACAGGGTGAACACTGAAGCTTTCTTT.